This entry describes one T cell receptor (beta chain). This record comes from a study of blood T cell repertoires in COVID-19. Germline V gene lookup returns CDR1 LGHDT and CDR2 YNNKEL (reference sequence). Trimming cost V 4 bases and J 1 base, with 18 bases left between them. CDR3 length: 17 amino acids. Original handling: Reference gene primer amplification yielded estimated nucleated cell counts. The assay was immunoSEQ multiplex PCR, and TCRdb's table has in-frame clones only and misses some. The D gene and trimming were derived from the DNA, and the V and J assignments and clone size from that table. The sample shows around 93,000 clones, about 81% of them seen only once.

V gene TRBV3-1 (or the pseudogene TRBV3-2) combines with J gene TRBJ2-3; D perhaps matches TRBD2 (7 bases). The clonotype originates from an elderly man with acute or convalescent COVID-19. Sequences were obtained from peripheral blood. CDR3 in amino acids: CASSRRGAQGGTDTQYF. The DNA of the CDR3 is TGTGCCAGCAGCCGCCGGGGGGCTCAAGGAGGCACAGATACGCAGTATTTT.